This note documents a single TCR beta chain sequence. The antigen is undetermined. The sample originates from a study of cytotoxic CD8 clonotypes in ibrutinib-treated CLL. As for the study in general: Treatment had run for a median roughly eleven months, range 6 to 36, when response samples were taken.

Notes on the study in general: Pretreatment clonality was elevated relative to age-matched healthy donors and paralleled circulating CD8+ T-cell counts. Sampling schedules were unmatched across sustained-remission and progressing patients.

The repertoire was sequenced with immunoSEQ multiplex PCR; TCRdb's copy has only in-frame clones and lacks some. The sample has around 40,000 clones, roughly three quarters seen once; the top ten hold about 9.4%. Germline loops: CDR1 SGDLS, CDR2 YYNGEE. The CDR3 consists of 14 residues. V gave up 4 bases and J gave up 3 bases, with 13 bases separating them. This material consisted of PBMCs, taken at disease progression, from a patient treated with ibrutinib. The J gene is TRBJ1-2, the V gene TRBV9; D gene ambiguous. The receptor's source is a human donor with chronic lymphocytic leukemia. CDR3 coding DNA: TGTGCCAGCAGCATAACCGACCGCGACTATGGCTACACCTTC. The encoded protein is CASSITDRDYGYTF.